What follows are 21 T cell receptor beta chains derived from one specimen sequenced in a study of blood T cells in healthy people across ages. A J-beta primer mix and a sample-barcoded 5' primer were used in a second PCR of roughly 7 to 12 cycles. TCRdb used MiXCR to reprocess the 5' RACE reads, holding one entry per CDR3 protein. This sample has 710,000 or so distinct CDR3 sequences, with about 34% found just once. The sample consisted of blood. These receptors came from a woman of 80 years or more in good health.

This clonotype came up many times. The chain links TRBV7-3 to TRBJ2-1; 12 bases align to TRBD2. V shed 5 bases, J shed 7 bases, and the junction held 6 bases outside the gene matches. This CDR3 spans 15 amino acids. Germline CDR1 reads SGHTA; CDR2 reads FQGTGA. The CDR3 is CASSPTSGGINEQFF. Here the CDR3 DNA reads TGTGCCAGCAGCCCTACTAGCGGGGGGATTAATGAGCAGTTCTTC.

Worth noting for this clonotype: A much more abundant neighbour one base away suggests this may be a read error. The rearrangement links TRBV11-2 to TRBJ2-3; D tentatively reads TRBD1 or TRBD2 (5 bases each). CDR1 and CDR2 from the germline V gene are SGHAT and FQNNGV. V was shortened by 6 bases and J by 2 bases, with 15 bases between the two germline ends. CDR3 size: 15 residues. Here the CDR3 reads CASSKPGRHTDTQYF. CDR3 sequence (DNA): TGTGCCAGCAGTAAGCCGGGACGGCACACAGATACGCAGTATTTT.

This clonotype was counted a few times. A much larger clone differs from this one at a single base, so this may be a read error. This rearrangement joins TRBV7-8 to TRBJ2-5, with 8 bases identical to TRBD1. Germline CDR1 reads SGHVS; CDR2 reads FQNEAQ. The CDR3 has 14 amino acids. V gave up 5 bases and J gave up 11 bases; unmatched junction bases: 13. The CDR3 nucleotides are TGTGCCAGCAGCACCCGGGACAGGCACAATGAGCAGTACTTC. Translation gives CASSTRDRHNEQYF.

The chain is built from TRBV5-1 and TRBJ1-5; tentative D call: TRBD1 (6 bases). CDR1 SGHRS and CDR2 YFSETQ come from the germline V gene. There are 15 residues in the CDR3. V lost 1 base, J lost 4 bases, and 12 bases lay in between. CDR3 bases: TGCGCCAGCAGCTTGCTCGGGGGGCGGAATCAGCCCCAGCATTTT. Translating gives CASSLLGGRNQPQHF.

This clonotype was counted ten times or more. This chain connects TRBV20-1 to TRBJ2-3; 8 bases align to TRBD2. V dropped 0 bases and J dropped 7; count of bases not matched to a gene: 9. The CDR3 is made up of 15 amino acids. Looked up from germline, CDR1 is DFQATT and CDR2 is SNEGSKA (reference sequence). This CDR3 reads CSARDSQRGTHTQYF. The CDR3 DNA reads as TGCAGTGCTAGAGATTCTCAGCGGGGGACCCATACGCAGTATTTT.

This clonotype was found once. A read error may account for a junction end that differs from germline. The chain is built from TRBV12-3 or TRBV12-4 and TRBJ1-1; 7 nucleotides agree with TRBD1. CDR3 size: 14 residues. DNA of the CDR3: TGTGCCAGCAGTGTCAAACAGGGGTTAACTGAAGCTTTGTTT. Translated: CASSVKQGLTEALF.

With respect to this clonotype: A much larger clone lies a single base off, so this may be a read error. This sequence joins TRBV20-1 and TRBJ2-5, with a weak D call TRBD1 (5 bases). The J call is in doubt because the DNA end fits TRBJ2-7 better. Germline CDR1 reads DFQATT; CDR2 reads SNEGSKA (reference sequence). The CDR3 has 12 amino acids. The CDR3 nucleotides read TGCAGTGCTGGCAATCAGGGCTACGAGCAGTACTTC. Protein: CSAGNQGYEQYF.

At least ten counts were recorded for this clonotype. The CDR3 region has the DNA TGTGCCAGCCATCGGGCAGGGTCAACCTACGAGCAGTACTTC. Translating it yields CASHRAGSTYEQYF. The chain employs TRBV27 and TRBJ2-7; perhaps TRBD1 as D (5 bases). The CDR3 extends over 14 amino acids. V lost 8 bases to trimming and J lost 2 bases, with 16 bases between them. The germline CDR1 and CDR2 sequences are MNHEY and SMNVEV (reference sequence).

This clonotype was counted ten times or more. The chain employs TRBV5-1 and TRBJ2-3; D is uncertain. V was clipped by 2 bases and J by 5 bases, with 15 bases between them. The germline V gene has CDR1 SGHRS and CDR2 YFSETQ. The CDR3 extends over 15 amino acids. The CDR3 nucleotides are TGCGCCAGCAGCTTATCGTGGCGCTTGGGAGATACGCAGTATTTT. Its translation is CASSLSWRLGDTQYF.

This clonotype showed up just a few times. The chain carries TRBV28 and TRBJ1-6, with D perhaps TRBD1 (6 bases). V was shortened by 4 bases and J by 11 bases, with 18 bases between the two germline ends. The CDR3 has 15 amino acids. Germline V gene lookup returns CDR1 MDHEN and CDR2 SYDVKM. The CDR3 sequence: CASSSGQVVGPPLHF. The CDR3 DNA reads TGTGCCAGCAGTTCGGGACAAGTGGTAGGCCCACCCCTCCACTTT.

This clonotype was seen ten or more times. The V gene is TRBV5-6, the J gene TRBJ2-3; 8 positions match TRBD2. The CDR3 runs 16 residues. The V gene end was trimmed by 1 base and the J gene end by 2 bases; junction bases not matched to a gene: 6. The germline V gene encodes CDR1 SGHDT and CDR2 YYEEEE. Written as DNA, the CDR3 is TGTGCCAGCAGCTTGTGGCGGGGGGCAAACACAGATACGCAGTATTTT. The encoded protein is CASSLWRGANTDTQYF.

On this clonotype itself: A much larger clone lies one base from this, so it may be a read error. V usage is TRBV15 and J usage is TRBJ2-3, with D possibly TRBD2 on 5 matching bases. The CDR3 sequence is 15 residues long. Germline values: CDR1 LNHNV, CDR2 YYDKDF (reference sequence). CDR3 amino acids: CVTSRGRGSTDTQYF. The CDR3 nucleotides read TGTGTCACCAGCAGAGGACGGGGATCCACAGATACGCAGTATTTT.

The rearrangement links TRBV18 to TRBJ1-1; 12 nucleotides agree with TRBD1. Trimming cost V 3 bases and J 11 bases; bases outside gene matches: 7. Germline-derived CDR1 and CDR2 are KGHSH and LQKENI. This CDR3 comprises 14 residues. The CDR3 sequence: CASSPGTGGRAAFF. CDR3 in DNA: TGTGCCAGCTCACCCGGGACAGGGGGCAGGGCGGCTTTCTTT.

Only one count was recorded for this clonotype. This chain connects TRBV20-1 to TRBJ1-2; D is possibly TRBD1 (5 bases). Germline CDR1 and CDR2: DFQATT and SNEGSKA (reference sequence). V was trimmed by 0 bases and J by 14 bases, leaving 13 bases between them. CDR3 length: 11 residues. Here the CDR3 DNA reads TGCAGTGCTAGAGAGTTCCCAGGGATTACCTTC. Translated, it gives CSAREFPGITF.

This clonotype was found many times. The CDR3 DNA follows: TGCAGCGTTGAAAAGTTCGGCGGTGGGGAGACCCAGTACTTC. Protein sequence: CSVEKFGGGETQYF. The rearrangement uses TRBV29-1 and TRBJ2-5; the D is unclear. Germline V gene lookup returns CDR1 SQVTM and CDR2 ANQGSEA. V was clipped by 2 bases and J by 5 bases, with 15 bases between them. This CDR3 spans 14 amino acids.

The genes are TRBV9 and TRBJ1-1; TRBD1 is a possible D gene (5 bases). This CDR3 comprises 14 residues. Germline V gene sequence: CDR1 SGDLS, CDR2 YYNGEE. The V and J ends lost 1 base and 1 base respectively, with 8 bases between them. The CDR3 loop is CASSVSGRNTEAFF. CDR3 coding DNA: TGTGCCAGCAGCGTATCAGGGCGGAACACTGAAGCTTTCTTT. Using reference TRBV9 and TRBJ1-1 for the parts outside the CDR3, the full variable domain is DSGVTQTPKHLITATGQRVTLRCSPRSGDLSVYWYQQSLDQGLQFLIQYYNGEERAKGNILERFSAQQFPDLHSELNLSSLELGDSALYFCASSVSGRNTEAFFGQGTRLTVV.

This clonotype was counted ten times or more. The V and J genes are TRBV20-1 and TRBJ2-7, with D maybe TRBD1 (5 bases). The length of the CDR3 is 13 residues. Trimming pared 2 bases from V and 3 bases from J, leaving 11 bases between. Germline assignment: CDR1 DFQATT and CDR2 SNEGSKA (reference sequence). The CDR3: CSARLGVGYEQYF. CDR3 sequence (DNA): TGCAGTGCTAGATTAGGGGTTGGCTACGAGCAGTACTTC.

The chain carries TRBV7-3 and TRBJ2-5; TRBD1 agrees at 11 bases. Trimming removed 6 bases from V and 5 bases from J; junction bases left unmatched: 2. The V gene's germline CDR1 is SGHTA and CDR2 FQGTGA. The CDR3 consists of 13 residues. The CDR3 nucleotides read TGTGCCAGCAGAGGACAGGGGGCTGAGACCCAGTACTTC. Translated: CASRGQGAETQYF.

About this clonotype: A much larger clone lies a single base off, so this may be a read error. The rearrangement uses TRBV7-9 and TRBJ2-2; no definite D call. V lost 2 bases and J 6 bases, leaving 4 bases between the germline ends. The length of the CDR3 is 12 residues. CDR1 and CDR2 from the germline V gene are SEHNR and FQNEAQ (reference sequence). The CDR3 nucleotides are TGTGCCAGCAGCTTATGGGCCGGGGAGCTGTTTTTT. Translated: CASSLWAGELFF. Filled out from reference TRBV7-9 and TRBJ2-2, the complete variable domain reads DTGVSQNPRHKITKRGQNVTFRCDPISEHNRLYWYRQTLGQGPEFLTYFQNEAQLEKSRLLSDRFSAERPKGSFSTLEIQRTEQGDSAMYLCASSLWAGELFFGEGSRLTVL.

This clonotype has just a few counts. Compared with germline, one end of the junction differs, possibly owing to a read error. The CDR3 nucleotides read TGTGCTAGCAGCCTGACAGGGTATGGGCCCCAGCATTTT. Its protein product is CASSLTGYGPQHF. The chain is built from TRBV11-2 and TRBJ1-5, with TRBD1 matching over 7 bases. The CDR3 runs 13 residues. Germline CDR1 SGHAT, CDR2 FQNNGV.

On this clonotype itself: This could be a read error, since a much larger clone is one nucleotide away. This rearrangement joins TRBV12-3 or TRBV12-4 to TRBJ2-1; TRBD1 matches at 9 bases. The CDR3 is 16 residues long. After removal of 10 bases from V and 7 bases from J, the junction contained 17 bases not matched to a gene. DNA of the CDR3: TGTGCCACCCGGAAGGGACAGGGAAGTGTCAGAAATGAGCAGTTCTTC. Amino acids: CATRKGQGSVRNEQFF.